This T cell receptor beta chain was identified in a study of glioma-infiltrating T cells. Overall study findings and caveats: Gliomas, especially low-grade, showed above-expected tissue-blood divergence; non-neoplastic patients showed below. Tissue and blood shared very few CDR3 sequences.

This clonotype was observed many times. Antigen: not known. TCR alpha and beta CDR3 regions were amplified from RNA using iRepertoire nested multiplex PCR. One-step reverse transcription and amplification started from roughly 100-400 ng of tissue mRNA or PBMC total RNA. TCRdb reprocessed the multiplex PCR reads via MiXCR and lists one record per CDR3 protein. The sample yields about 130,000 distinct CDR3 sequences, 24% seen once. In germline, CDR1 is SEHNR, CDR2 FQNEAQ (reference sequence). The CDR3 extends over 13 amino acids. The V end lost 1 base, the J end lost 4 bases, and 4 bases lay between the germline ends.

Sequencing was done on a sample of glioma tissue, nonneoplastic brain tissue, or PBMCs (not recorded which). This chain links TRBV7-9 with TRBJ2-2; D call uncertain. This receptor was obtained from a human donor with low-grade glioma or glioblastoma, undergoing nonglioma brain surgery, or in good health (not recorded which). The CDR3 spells CASSLELTGELFF. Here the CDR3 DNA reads TGTGCCAGCAGCTTAGAGCTCACCGGGGAGCTGTTTTTT.